This T cell receptor (beta chain) stems from a study of T cell responses to AZD1222 COVID-19 vaccine. Concerning this clone: Its matching antigen is unknown.

Measured with immunoSEQ multiplex PCR; TCRdb has only the in-frame clones, and not every one. The profile shows about 110,000 clones, roughly 87% of them singletons. Broader study findings: Clonal diversity may have been underestimated in mostly white British donors. Every sample of the repertoires postdated the peak T cell response. Breadth and depth of Spike-specific TCRs rose after two AZD1222 doses. As reported, nearly half of all spike-specific TCRs target variant regions that are unmutated.

The TCR was taken from an adult in good health. The sample in question was peripheral blood, obtained on day 0 of AZD1222 vaccination.

The CDR3 coding sequence is TGTGCCAGCAGTTTAGCCGTGGGGCGCGGTGACTATGGCTACACCTTC. This gives the protein CASSLAVGRGDYGYTF. This sequence joins TRBV28 and TRBJ1-2; maybe TRBD1 (5 bases). The ends were cut back, 2 bases at V and 3 bases at J, with 16 bases in the middle. Germline CDR1 is MDHEN and CDR2 is SYDVKM. This CDR3 is built from 16 residues.